Listed below are T cell receptor beta chains from one sample, sequenced in a study of Graves' ophthalmopathy and Graves' hyperthyroidism. TCRdb fed the multiplex PCR reads into MiXCR, producing one record per CDR3 protein. The data hold around 170,000 distinct CDR3 sequences, with more than 30% observed a single time. The sample taken for sequencing was peripheral blood. All receptors derive from a middle-aged woman with Graves' ophthalmopathy. Both conserved end residues are part of each CDR3. The D gene is left open where the match is weak. Clone size is stated in some rows and not others, as once, few, many or a class when expanded.

CDR3 DNA | CDR3 protein | D gene | J gene | clone size | V gene
TGTGCCAGCAGCCAAGATAGTGGCGCAGTAGGGGCCTGGAACACTGAAGCTTTCTTT | CASSQDSGAVGAWNTEAFF | - | TRBJ1-1 | once | TRBV14
TGTGCCAGCAGCAGGACCTCAGGGGCAGAGACCCAGTACTTC | CASSRTSGAETQYF | - | TRBJ2-5 | - | TRBV7-3
TGTGCCAGCAGTTTATGGGGACAGGGGGCCAAAAACATTCAGTACTTC | CASSLWGQGAKNIQYF | TRBD1 | TRBJ2-4 | many | TRBV27
TGTGCCAGTAGTAGCTACAGGGGAGGGTCACAAGAGACCCAGTACTTC | CASSSYRGGSQETQYF | - | TRBJ2-5 | many | TRBV19
TGTGCCAGCAGCGTTGTGGCCACGGCGAACACTGAAGCTTTCTTT | CASSVVATANTEAFF | - | TRBJ1-1 | - | TRBV9
TGTGCCAGCAGCCGCGGCTCAGCGGCCTACGAGCAGTACTTC | CASSRGSAAYEQYF | - | TRBJ2-7 | many | TRBV7-2
TGTGCCAGCAGTTTAGGTCCCCCTCAGCCCCAGCATTTT | CASSLGPPQPQHF | - | TRBJ1-5 | - | TRBV12-3/TRBV12-4
TGTGCCTGGAGTGTAAGAGGAGGGCAGCCCCAGCATTTT | CAWSVRGGQPQHF | - | TRBJ1-5 | - | TRBV30
TGTGCCAGCACGGGGAGGGACAGCCCCTCGAACACTGAAGCTTTCTTT | CASTGRDSPSNTEAFF | TRBD1 | TRBJ1-1 | - | TRBV11-1
TGTGCCAGCAGCTTAACACAGGGGGAATCTGGAAACACCATATATTTT | CASSLTQGESGNTIYF | TRBD1 | TRBJ1-3 | many | TRBV7-2
TGTGCCAGCAGTTACTCGATTCCCGTGAGAGCTCAGGCCACTGAAGCTTTCTTT | CASSYSIPVRAQATEAFF | - | TRBJ1-1 | many | TRBV6-2/TRBV6-3
TGTGCCAGCAGCCAAGAAGACAGTTTTTTTATGGAGACCCAGTACTTC | CASSQEDSFFMETQYF | - | TRBJ2-5 | many | TRBV14
TGTGCCAGCAGGGCAATTAGGGGGGGAGAGACCCAGTACTTC | CASRAIRGGETQYF | - | TRBJ2-5 | many | TRBV6-5
TGTGCCAGCAGTTTTACAGGGAAGAACACTGAAGCTTTCTTT | CASSFTGKNTEAFF | - | TRBJ1-1 | few | TRBV12-3/TRBV12-4
TGTGCCAGCAGCTTGGGTGTAGGAGCGGAGACCCAGTACTTC | CASSLGVGAETQYF | - | TRBJ2-5 | - | TRBV7-2
TGCAGTGCTAGCTATCAGCCGAATTATGGCTACACCTTC | CSASYQPNYGYTF | - | TRBJ1-2 | once | TRBV20-1
TGTGCCAGCAGTTTATTCGGGACAGCTAATCAAGAGACCCAGCACTTC | CASSLFGTANQETQHF | TRBD1 | TRBJ2-5 | many | TRBV28
TGTGCCAGCAGCGGGACTAGCGGGAGGGGGGGGAACTACGAGCAGTACTTC | CASSGTSGRGGNYEQYF | TRBD2 | TRBJ2-7 | - | TRBV6-1
TGTGCCAGCAGCTTAGGGGCGCGGAGTGGCTACACCTTC | CASSLGARSGYTF | - | TRBJ1-2 | - | TRBV11-2
TGTGCCAGCAGTAGGAACCCGGGACAGGGGGCGCGCGAGCAGTACTTC | CASSRNPGQGAREQYF | TRBD1 | TRBJ2-7 | many | TRBV27
TGTGCCAGCAGTCCCCCGGACAGGGTCCGTCTTGGCTACACCTTC | CASSPPDRVRLGYTF | TRBD1 | TRBJ1-2 | many | TRBV28
TGTGCCAGCAGAAAGACTAGAGAAAACGAGCAGTACTTC | CASRKTRENEQYF | - | TRBJ2-7 | - | TRBV28
TGTGCCAGCGGGGGGCCTTGGGGCCAAGAGACCCAGTACTTC | CASGGPWGQETQYF | - | TRBJ2-5 | many | TRBV6-5
TGTGCCAGCAGCCTCTGGGGAGGGGGCCCTCAAGAGACCCAGTACTTC | CASSLWGGGPQETQYF | - | TRBJ2-5 | many | TRBV12-3/TRBV12-4
TGTGCCAGCAGCCCCCCCGGGTGGTCCGGGGAGCTGTTTTTT | CASSPPGWSGELFF | - | TRBJ2-2 | - | TRBV7-8
TGCGCCAGCAGCTTGAACGGGCCCCGGGACACTGAAGCTTTCTTT | CASSLNGPRDTEAFF | - | TRBJ1-1 | - | TRBV5-1
TGTGCCAGCAGCCAAGCCGGGACAGGGGACCATCAGCCCCAGCATTTT | CASSQAGTGDHQPQHF | TRBD1 | TRBJ1-5 | many | TRBV3-1
TGCAGTGCTGCTGAACTAGCGAGGGAGACCCAGTACTTC | CSAAELARETQYF | TRBD2 | TRBJ2-5 | - | TRBV20-1
TGTGCCAGCAGTTATAATCGGAATTCACCCCTCCACTTT | CASSYNRNSPLHF | - | TRBJ1-6 | - | TRBV6-5
TGTGCCAGCAAGTCAGCTAGCGGGACCGGGGAGCTGTTTTTT | CASKSASGTGELFF | TRBD2 | TRBJ2-2 | - | TRBV2
TGTGCCAGCATGCGTTCTAACTATGGCTACACCTTC | CASMRSNYGYTF | - | TRBJ1-2 | many | TRBV12-3/TRBV12-4
TGCAGCGCTCCGGACAGGGCTGAGACCCAGTACTTC | CSAPDRAETQYF | TRBD1 | TRBJ2-5 | many | TRBV29-1
TGCGCCAGCAGCGACCTGGACAGGGGCAAAAACATTCAGTACTTC | CASSDLDRGKNIQYF | TRBD1 | TRBJ2-4 | many | TRBV5-1
TGCGCCAGCAGCTTGGTGGGGACAGGCGCTTTCTTT | CASSLVGTGAFF | TRBD1 | TRBJ1-1 | many | TRBV5-1
TGCGCCAGCAGCCCGACGGAAGGTACAGGGGGAGAGACCCAGTACTTC | CASSPTEGTGGETQYF | TRBD1 | TRBJ2-5 | many | TRBV5-1
TGTGCCAGCAGTGAAGCAGGGCAGGGGATCGATGGCTACACCTTC | CASSEAGQGIDGYTF | - | TRBJ1-2 | - | TRBV6-1
TGTGCCAGCACCCCAGGGGGGGGTAAGGTCTACACCTTC | CASTPGGGKVYTF | TRBD1 | TRBJ1-2 | - | TRBV28
TGTGCCAGCAGTTACCCCAGGGACACCGGGGAGCTGTTTTTT | CASSYPRDTGELFF | - | TRBJ2-2 | - | TRBV6-2/TRBV6-3
TGTGCCAGCACCCCCACAGGGTCGGGCCAGCCCCAGCATTTT | CASTPTGSGQPQHF | - | TRBJ1-5 | once | TRBV12-3/TRBV12-4
TGTGCCAGCAGTTGGGGGGCAGGGGGAAGCACTGAAGCTTTCTTT | CASSWGAGGSTEAFF | TRBD1 | TRBJ1-1 | few | TRBV12-3/TRBV12-4
TGTGCCTCTACGGCGAACACCGGGGAGCTGTTTTTT | CASTANTGELFF | - | TRBJ2-2 | many | TRBV5-6